This paragraph covers one TCR beta chain sequence. The sample originates from a study of cytomegalovirus exposure and HLA in healthy donors. Study as a whole: Within an early data release were 85 million or so unique TCRs drawn from HLA-typed donors.

The CDR3 covers 15 residues. The ends were cut back, 1 base at V and 5 bases at J, with 12 bases in the middle. Germline values: CDR1 SGHTA, CDR2 FQGNSA. Vbeta (60) and Jbeta (13) primers were used in the PCR. Clones were sequenced by immunoSEQ multiplex PCR, and TCRdb holds only the in-frame ones, with some missing. The sample has some 200,000 clones; 80% to 85% are singletons. Sequencing was done on a sample of PBMCs. V is TRBV7-2 and J is TRBJ2-1; perhaps TRBD2 as D (5 bases). The clonotype originates from a man aged 45-65 years in good health and CMV-seronegative. CDR3 residues: CASSLERLMNNEQFF. CDR3 nucleotide sequence: TGTGCCAGCAGCTTAGAACGACTAATGAACAATGAGCAGTTCTTC. Looking up the rest from reference TRBV7-2 and TRBJ2-1 gives the full variable domain: GAGVSQSPSNKVTEKGKDVELRCDPISGHTALYWYRQSLGQGLEFLIYFQGNSAPDKSGLPSDRFSAERTGGSVSTLTIQRTQQEDSAVYLCASSLERLMNNEQFFGPGTRLTVL.